The 29 T cell receptor beta chains presented below share a single source sample, sequenced in a study of T cell repertoires in cytomegalovirus infection. One entry per CDR3 protein results from TCRdb running MiXCR on the reads. The sample carries hundreds of thousands of distinct CDR3 sequences, just under 30% recorded once. For these receptors, no antigen is known. The sequencing here drew on cultured PBMCs, taken from culture after CMV antigen stimulation. The receptor set was obtained from a human donor in good health (CMV status not recorded). Some clones in this sample may be carry-over from other donors' samples.

This clonotype showed up many times. J is TRBJ1-1 and V is TRBV24-1, with TRBD1 as a possible D gene (6 bases). V gave up 2 bases and J gave up 9 bases, with 15 bases separating them. CDR1 and CDR2 from the germline V gene are KGHDR and SFDVKD. This CDR3 has 14 residues. The CDR3 DNA is TGTGCCACCAGTGATTCAGGGCCAGGGGCGAAAGCTTTCTTT. It is translated as CATSDSGPGAKAFF.

V is TRBV30 and J is TRBJ1-1, with D unclear. The germline V and J ends were trimmed by 2 bases and 5 bases, with 15 bases remaining between them. In germline, CDR1 is GTSNPN, CDR2 SVGIG (reference sequence). This CDR3 contains 14 residues. The CDR3 DNA reads TGTGCCTGGAGTAAGGCCGTTGCACGGACTGAAGCTTTCTTT. This encodes CAWSKAVARTEAFF.

The DNA for the CDR3 is TGTGCCACCAGCAGAGAACGGAGCTATGAGCAGTTCTTC. Amino acids: CATSRERSYEQFF. The chain employs TRBV15 and TRBJ2-1; D remains ambiguous. Looked up from germline, CDR1 is LNHNV and CDR2 is YYDKDF (reference sequence). The CDR3 loop spans 13 amino acids. Trimming shortened V by 0 bases and J by 8 bases, and 8 bases separated the two germline ends. Full variable domain (remainder filled in from reference TRBV15 and TRBJ2-1): DAMVIQNPRYQVTQFGKPVTLSCSQTLNHNVMYWYQQKSSQAPKLLFHYYDKDFNNEADTPDNFQSRRPNTSFCFLDIRSPGLGDTAMYLCATSRERSYEQFFGPGTRLTVL.

This clonotype was counted a few times. The chain joins TRBV5-4 to TRBJ2-5, with TRBD2 matching over 7 bases. This CDR3 comprises 14 residues. Trimming at V came to 3 bases and at J to 3 bases, leaving 5 bases not matched to a gene. CDR1 and CDR2 from the germline V gene are SGHNT and YYREEE (reference sequence). CDR3 region: CASSSTGREETQYF. The CDR3 DNA follows: TGTGCCAGCAGCTCCACGGGGAGGGAAGAGACCCAGTACTTC.

V is TRBV30 and J is TRBJ2-7; 9 nucleotides align to TRBD1. After removal of 1 base from V and 4 bases from J, the junction contained 5 bases not matched to a gene. The length of the CDR3 is 14 residues. Germline values: CDR1 GTSNPN, CDR2 SVGIG (reference sequence). The CDR3 region has the DNA TGTGCCTGGAGTGGGGGGACAGGGTATTACGAGCAGTACTTC. Residues: CAWSGGTGYYEQYF.

This clonotype was counted at least ten times. J is TRBJ1-2 and V is TRBV7-8, with 7 bases fitting TRBD1. The CDR3 is 14 residues long. CDR1 and CDR2 from the germline V gene are SGHVS and FQNEAQ. V gave up 5 bases and J gave up 4 bases; unmatched junction bases: 7. The CDR3 bases are TGTGCCAGCAGCACCATCCGACAGGGCTATGGCTACACCTTC. It codes for CASSTIRQGYGYTF. Drawing the rest from reference TRBV7-8 and TRBJ1-2, the complete variable domain is GAGVSQSPRYKVAKRGQDVALRCDPISGHVSLFWYQQALGQGPEFLTYFQNEAQLDKSGLPSDRFFAERPEGSVSTLKIQRTQQEDSAVYLCASSTIRQGYGYTFGSGTRLTVV.

Only a few counts were recorded for this clonotype. The chain links TRBV12-3 or TRBV12-4 to TRBJ1-6, with 9 bases matching TRBD1. V lost 3 bases and J lost 15; bases outside the gene matches: 3. This CDR3 has 12 amino acids. For the CDR3, the DNA is TGTGCCAGCAGTTTCGGACAGGGGAACCTCCACTTT. Translation: CASSFGQGNLHF.

This clonotype occurred a few times. V and J are TRBV5-1 and TRBJ2-5; D call uncertain. Germline V gene sequence: CDR1 SGHRS, CDR2 YFSETQ. This CDR3 has 17 residues. V lost 0 bases and J lost 1, with 16 bases in between. The chain's CDR3 is CASSLAVSSRPQETQYF. The CDR3, as DNA: TGCGCCAGCAGCTTGGCAGTGAGCTCTAGGCCCCAAGAGACCCAGTACTTC.

This clonotype was observed a few times. The chain is built from TRBV7-6 and TRBJ1-3; D call uncertain. V gave up 4 bases and J gave up 4 bases, with 11 bases separating them. The CDR3 covers 14 residues. The germline V gene encodes CDR1 SGHVS and CDR2 FNYEAQ. The CDR3 loop is CASSSEWQGNTIYF. The CDR3 DNA reads TGTGCCAGCAGCTCCGAGTGGCAGGGAAACACCATATATTTT.

This clonotype was seen repeatedly, ten times or more. The chain links TRBV7-3 to TRBJ2-1, with 8 bases aligning to TRBD1. Germline assignment: CDR1 SGHTA and CDR2 FQGTGA. This CDR3 spans 13 amino acids. V was pared by 3 bases and J by 6 bases, with 1 base of the junction left unmatched. As DNA, the CDR3 is TGTGCCAGCAGCTTCGACAGGGGCAATGAGCAGTTCTTC. Its translation: CASSFDRGNEQFF.

Many counts were recorded for this clonotype. The V call is TRBV7-9, the J call TRBJ1-6; 8 nucleotides match TRBD1. This CDR3 region has 15 residues. Losses at the gene ends were 5 bases for V and 6 bases for J; bases not matched to a gene: 6. Germline V gene sequence: CDR1 SEHNR, CDR2 FQNEAQ (reference sequence). The CDR3 loop is CASSSPDRGNSPLHF. The CDR3 region has the DNA TGTGCCAGCAGCAGCCCAGACAGGGGTAATTCACCCCTCCACTTT.

In its sample, this clonotype was seen a few times. The chain joins TRBV20-1 to TRBJ1-2, with no clear D. CDR1 and CDR2 (germline): DFQATT, SNEGSKA (reference sequence). The CDR3 is made up of 13 amino acids. V dropped 3 bases and J dropped 2 bases, with 10 bases sitting between them. The CDR3 sequence: CSARASGNYGYTF. The CDR3, as DNA: TGCAGTGCTAGGGCCAGTGGAAACTATGGCTACACCTTC.

V and J are TRBV7-9 and TRBJ2-2; 11 bases align to TRBD2. Germline-derived CDR1 and CDR2 are SEHNR and FQNEAQ (reference sequence). The CDR3 is made up of 19 amino acids. The trim removed 2 bases at V and 3 bases at J, leaving 11 bases unmatched. The CDR3 DNA reads as TGTGCCAGCAGCTTAAATAGGGTAGCGGGAGGGCCGCACACCGGGGAGCTGTTTTTT. Protein sequence: CASSLNRVAGGPHTGELFF.

The V gene is TRBV7-8, the J gene TRBJ1-1, with D possibly being TRBD1 (6 bases). This CDR3 contains 14 residues. The V end was cut by 6 bases, the J end by 5 bases, with 16 bases between. Germline V gives CDR1 SGHVS, CDR2 FQNEAQ. CDR3 loop: CASSLPPQGTEAFF. Here the CDR3 DNA reads TGTGCCAGCAGTTTACCGCCCCAGGGGACTGAAGCTTTCTTT.

This clonotype came up a few times. The chain carries TRBV28 and TRBJ2-6; 9 bases are a match to TRBD1. Germline CDR1 MDHEN, CDR2 SYDVKM. The V segment lost 5 bases and the J segment 4 bases; nucleotides outside the gene matches: 9. The CDR3 totals 17 residues. CDR3 amino acids: CASSTGGAGGGANVLTF. The CDR3 DNA reads TGTGCCAGCAGTACAGGGGGCGCGGGTGGAGGGGCCAACGTCCTGACTTTC.

The V and J genes are TRBV15 and TRBJ1-6; perhaps TRBD1 as D (5 bases). Germline lookup yields CDR1 LNHNV and CDR2 YYDKDF (reference sequence). The length of the CDR3 is 15 residues. Trimming took 0 bases from V and 11 from J, leaving 14 bases between them. The CDR3 protein is CATSREGREGAPLHF. CDR3 bases: TGTGCCACCAGCAGAGAGGGCAGGGAAGGCGCACCCCTCCACTTT.

The chain couples TRBV14 to TRBJ1-1; no firm D call. Between the trimmed V and J ends, which lost 6 bases and 0 bases, there was a span of 17 bases. The germline V gene encodes CDR1 SGHDN and CDR2 FVKESK. CDR3 length: 16 residues. The CDR3 protein is CASSWWGLIMNTEAFF. The CDR3, as DNA: TGTGCCAGCAGTTGGTGGGGTTTGATAATGAACACTGAAGCTTTCTTT.

The V and J genes are TRBV12-3 or TRBV12-4 and TRBJ1-5, with D possibly being TRBD1 (5 bases). The CDR3 has 16 residues. Trimming stripped 0 bases from V and 4 bases from J, with 13 bases between. The CDR3 coding sequence is TGTGCCAGCAGTTTAGCGGGGGGTTCCCCTAATCAGCCCCAGCATTTT. Translation gives CASSLAGGSPNQPQHF.

Details on this clonotype: A junction end diverges from the germline sequence, so it may reflect a read error. The gene calls are TRBV11-2 and TRBJ1-2; D is possibly TRBD1 (5 bases). The germline V gene has CDR1 SGHAT and CDR2 FQNNGV. The CDR3 has 14 residues. The CDR3 DNA reads as TGTGCCAGCACCTTAGGGGCAGCCTCCTATGGCTACACCTTC. Its protein is CASTLGAASYGYTF.

The V gene is TRBV4-1, the J gene TRBJ2-3; TRBD1 or TRBD2 may be the D gene (5 bases each). From germline, CDR1 is MGHRA and CDR2 YSYEKL. This CDR3 has 14 amino acids. The V end lost 4 bases, the J end lost 4 bases, and 12 bases lay between the germline ends. The CDR3 DNA reads TGCGCCAGCAGCCTCCTTGGGACCTCAGATACGCAGTATTTT. Amino acids: CASSLLGTSDTQYF.

In its sample, this clonotype was seen a few times. J is TRBJ2-3 and V is TRBV6-5; 12 bases map to TRBD2. Germline loops: CDR1 MNHEY, CDR2 SVGAGI. This CDR3 has 13 residues. V was clipped by 9 bases and J by 6 bases; unmatched bases: 4. As DNA, the CDR3 is TGTGCCAGTGGACTAGCGGGAAGGGATACGCAGTATTTT. The encoded protein is CASGLAGRDTQYF.

This clonotype was counted once. This chain connects TRBV19 to TRBJ1-3; tentative D call: TRBD1 (6 bases). This CDR3 comprises 14 residues. The germline CDR1 and CDR2 sequences are LNHDA and SQIVND (reference sequence). Trimming shortened V by 10 bases and J by 0 bases, and 13 bases separated the two germline ends. CDR3 sequence: CATMTGPSGNTIYF. For the CDR3, the DNA is TGTGCCACTATGACAGGTCCCTCTGGAAACACCATATATTTT.

This clonotype was seen more than once but under ten times. In nucleotides, the CDR3 is TGTGCCAGCAGTCGACTAGCGGGGGTTATCTCCTACGAGCAGTACTTC. This gives the protein CASSRLAGVISYEQYF. V usage is TRBV6-5 and J usage is TRBJ2-7, with TRBD2 matching over 12 bases. The CDR3 has 16 amino acids. In germline, CDR1 is MNHEY, CDR2 SVGAGI. The junction had 5 bases not matched to a gene; V was cut back by 5 bases and J by 0 bases.

The chain's CDR3 is CASSYRRNPTNEKLFF. CDR3 nucleotide sequence: TGTGCCAGCAGTTATCGTCGCAACCCCACTAATGAAAAACTGTTTTTT. This chain uses TRBV6-5 with TRBJ1-4; D gene ambiguous. Looked up from germline, CDR1 is MNHEY and CDR2 is SVGAGI. The CDR3 loop spans 16 amino acids. The V and J ends lost 3 bases and 2 bases respectively, with 13 bases between them.

This clonotype turned up a few times. The V and J genes are TRBV29-1 and TRBJ1-1, with D unresolved. V was shortened by 4 bases and J by 8 bases, with 11 bases between the two germline ends. CDR1 and CDR2 from the germline V gene are SQVTM and ANQGSEA. The CDR3 is 11 amino acids. CDR3 sequence reads: CSVGAPTEAFF. The CDR3 bases are TGCAGCGTTGGGGCCCCCACAGAAGCTTTCTTT.

This clonotype was recorded a few times. V and J are TRBV27 and TRBJ2-2, with 8 bases that match TRBD1. The CDR3 extends over 14 amino acids. J was trimmed by 4 bases and V by 5 bases; bases with no gene match: 3. Germline V lookup: CDR1 MNHEY, CDR2 SMNVEV (reference sequence). This chain's CDR3 is CASSDRGSTGELFF. The CDR3 DNA reads TGTGCCAGCAGTGACAGGGGATCCACCGGGGAGCTGTTTTTT.

The J gene is TRBJ2-1, the V gene TRBV24-1; 10 bases are shared with TRBD1. After removal of 6 bases from V and 2 bases from J, the junction contained 3 bases not matched to a gene. This CDR3 is 15 amino acids long. Germline V CDR1 and CDR2: KGHDR, SFDVKD. The CDR3 is CATSLDRGPYNEQFF. The DNA for the CDR3 is TGTGCCACCAGTCTCGACAGGGGGCCCTACAATGAGCAGTTCTTC.

This clonotype was seen many times. This rearrangement joins TRBV7-2 to TRBJ1-5, with 8 positions matching TRBD1. Germline V CDR1 and CDR2: SGHTA, FQGNSA. V lost 5 bases, J lost 6 bases, and 9 bases stayed unmatched. The CDR3 has 15 amino acids. The CDR3 DNA reads TGTGCCAGCAGCCCCGGACAGGGATTAATTCAGCCCCAGCATTTT. Amino acids: CASSPGQGLIQPQHF.

The rearrangement joins TRBV6-5 to TRBJ1-2; possibly TRBD1 for D (5 bases). Germline-derived CDR1 and CDR2 are MNHEY and SVGAGI. The CDR3 spans 14 residues. V lost 7 bases to trimming and J lost 2 bases, with 14 bases between them. The DNA of the CDR3 is TGTGCCAGCATGGGGGGGGATTCCAACTATGGCTACACCTTC. This encodes CASMGGDSNYGYTF.